The 19 T cell receptor beta chains below were found in one sample sequenced in a study of T cell repertoires in cytomegalovirus infection. TCRdb recomputed calls from the reads with MiXCR, one row per CDR3 protein. Of about 160,000 distinct CDR3 sequences in the sample, 20% to 25% are singletons; the top ten hold roughly 25%. These receptors lack a known antigen. The input for sequencing was CD8+ T cells from cultured PBMCs, taken from culture after CMV antigen stimulation. All receptors derive from a human donor in good health (CMV status not recorded). Some clones in this sample may be carry-over from other donors' samples.

The chain has TRBV7-8 and TRBJ2-1; 10 bases align to TRBD1. Germline-derived CDR1 and CDR2 are SGHVS and FQNEAQ. This CDR3 region has 17 residues. V lost 5 bases, J lost 8 bases, and 15 bases stayed unmatched. The CDR3 bases are TGTGCCAGCAGCAAAAGACGGGACAGGGGAATTTTCGATGAGCAGTTCTTC. The encoded protein is CASSKRRDRGIFDEQFF.

The chain uses TRBV12-3 or TRBV12-4 and TRBJ1-1; 8 positions match TRBD1. The CDR3 sequence is 14 residues long. The junction had 5 bases not matched to a gene; V was cut back by 2 bases and J by 6 bases. CDR3 protein: CASSLTGGGSEAFF. The CDR3 nucleotides read TGTGCCAGCAGTTTAACAGGGGGGGGCTCTGAAGCTTTCTTT.

The chain couples TRBV7-9 to TRBJ2-3; weak D call: TRBD1 (5 bases). Germline-derived CDR1 and CDR2 are SEHNR and FQNEAQ (reference sequence). V shed 4 bases and J shed 3 bases, with 23 bases lying between them. The CDR3 is 18 residues long. CDR3 nucleotides: TGTGCCAGCAGCTCAGGCCGCCAGGGCTTGTTTTATACAGATACGCAGTATTTT. Its translation is CASSSGRQGLFYTDTQYF.

In its sample, this clonotype was seen a few times. The V call is TRBV2, the J call TRBJ2-1; 9 bases fit TRBD1. The CDR3 length is 16 residues. The ends lost 3 bases at V and 2 bases at J; junction bases unmatched: 5. Germline V gene data show CDR1 as SNHLY and CDR2 as FYNNEI. The CDR3, as DNA: TGTGCCAGCAGTGAGGGGACAGGGAATACCTACAATGAGCAGTTCTTC. Encoded protein: CASSEGTGNTYNEQFF.

This chain connects TRBV6-1 to TRBJ1-1, with TRBD1 matching 8 bases. The CDR3 contains 12 residues. V was clipped by 5 bases and J by 5 bases; unmatched bases: 1. Germline values: CDR1 MNHNS, CDR2 SASEGT. CDR3: CASSTGGTEAFF. The CDR3 DNA reads TGTGCCAGCAGTACAGGGGGGACTGAAGCTTTCTTT.

A few counts support this clonotype. The chain joins TRBV7-9 to TRBJ2-7, with D possibly being TRBD2 (6 bases). Trimming took off 1 base at V and 5 bases at J, with 15 bases between the two ends. The V gene's germline CDR1 is SEHNR and CDR2 FQNEAQ (reference sequence). This CDR3 comprises 15 residues. CDR3 amino acids: CASSLEALGGDEQYF. CDR3 nucleotide sequence: TGTGCCAGCAGCTTAGAGGCCTTGGGAGGCGACGAGCAGTACTTC.

The chain is built from TRBV12-3 or TRBV12-4 and TRBJ1-6; perhaps TRBD1 as D (5 bases). The CDR3 spans 14 residues. Trimming removed 3 bases from V and 8 bases from J, with 11 bases in between. The CDR3 here is CASSFGGRDSPLHF. Written as DNA, the CDR3 is TGTGCCAGCAGTTTCGGGGGACGCGATTCACCCCTCCACTTT.

This clonotype was observed a handful of times. The chain combines TRBV27 with TRBJ2-1, with 9 nucleotides matching TRBD1. This CDR3 has 13 residues. J gave up 7 bases and V 8 bases, and 6 bases lay outside the gene matches. Germline loops: CDR1 MNHEY, CDR2 SMNVEV (reference sequence). The CDR3 reads CASATGGRNEQFF. CDR3 bases: TGTGCCAGCGCGACAGGGGGAAGGAATGAGCAGTTCTTC.

The chain links TRBV7-2 to TRBJ1-2; 11 bases are a match to TRBD1. This CDR3 has 16 residues. Looked up from germline, CDR1 is SGHTA and CDR2 is FQGNSA. With V trimmed by 5 bases and J by 0 bases, 5 bases remained unmatched. The CDR3 DNA sequence: TGTGCCAGCAGCCCCACGGGACAGGGGGCTAACTATGGCTACACCTTC. Its protein product is CASSPTGQGANYGYTF.

This clonotype has ten or more counts. CDR3 amino acids: CASSLVEGLGEAFF. The CDR3 coding sequence is TGTGCCAGCAGCTTAGTAGAGGGCCTGGGTGAAGCTTTCTTT. J is TRBJ1-1 and V is TRBV7-6; D is ambiguous. The CDR3 loop spans 14 amino acids. Trimming removed 1 base from V and 7 bases from J, with 13 bases in between. Germline V lookup: CDR1 SGHVS, CDR2 FNYEAQ.

This clonotype appeared a single time. The rearrangement joins TRBV28 to TRBJ2-2; weak D call: TRBD1 (6 bases). V was trimmed by 2 bases and J by 5 bases, leaving 12 bases between them. The CDR3 sequence is 15 residues long. The germline gives CDR1 MDHEN, CDR2 SYDVKM. CDR3 nucleotide sequence: TGTGCCAGCAGTTTACGAAAAACAGGGACCGGGGAGCTGTTTTTT. Encoded protein: CASSLRKTGTGELFF.

The chain joins TRBV6-1 to TRBJ1-5, with D possibly TRBD1 on 5 matching bases. Germline V gene sequence: CDR1 MNHNS, CDR2 SASEGT. Deletions cut 2 bases from V and 2 bases from J, with 19 bases between. The CDR3 has 18 residues. The CDR3 loop reads CASSETRGTRRGNQPQHF. CDR3 DNA: TGTGCCAGCAGTGAAACGAGGGGCACCCGGAGGGGCAATCAGCCCCAGCATTTT.

V gene TRBV6-2 or TRBV6-3 combines with J gene TRBJ1-5, with D possibly matching TRBD1 (5 bases). Per germline, CDR1 MNHEY and CDR2 SVGEGT. The CDR3 has 13 amino acids. Trimming took 1 base from V and 4 from J, leaving 5 bases between them. The CDR3 protein is CASSYYRNQPQHF. The CDR3 DNA sequence: TGTGCCAGCAGTTACTACAGGAATCAGCCCCAGCATTTT.

This clonotype was observed a few times. V usage is TRBV7-8 and J usage is TRBJ2-1; tentative D call: TRBD1 (6 bases). With 1 base removed from V and 10 bases from J, the gap between germline ends came to 35 bases. Germline CDR1 SGHVS, CDR2 FQNEAQ. The CDR3 is made up of 21 amino acids. CDR3 in amino acids: CASSLGAHRERLPALYGEQFF. The DNA of the CDR3 is TGTGCCAGCAGCTTAGGGGCGCACAGGGAACGACTTCCCGCCCTCTACGGGGAGCAGTTCTTC.

J is TRBJ2-7 and V is TRBV10-3; maybe TRBD2 (6 bases). The germline V and J ends were trimmed by 10 bases and 5 bases, with 12 bases remaining between them. CDR1 and CDR2 (germline): ENHRY, SYGVKD. The CDR3 contains 11 residues. The CDR3 reads CANGSDDEQYF. As DNA, the CDR3 is TGTGCCAACGGGAGCGACGACGAGCAGTACTTC.

The J gene is TRBJ2-3, the V gene TRBV7-3; D unresolved. V lost 5 bases and J 2 bases, leaving 14 bases between the germline ends. CDR1 and CDR2 (germline): SGHTA, FQGTGA. This CDR3 has 15 residues. CDR3 DNA: TGTGCCAGCAGCACTACCTCCCAGGCCACAGATACGCAGTATTTT. Encoded protein: CASSTTSQATDTQYF.

The sample holds a few counts of this clonotype. The chain carries TRBV18 and TRBJ2-7; tentatively, D is TRBD1 (6 bases). The CDR3 runs 13 residues. V was clipped by 8 bases and J by 5 bases, with 16 bases between them. From germline, CDR1 is KGHSH and CDR2 LQKENI. The CDR3 sequence: CASDGTGLDEQYF. Here the CDR3 DNA reads TGTGCCAGCGACGGCACAGGGCTCGACGAGCAGTACTTC.

This chain joins TRBV12-5 and TRBJ1-1, with D possibly being TRBD1 (6 bases). The germline CDR1 and CDR2 sequences are LGHNT and FRNRAP. Deletions cut 7 bases from V and 1 base from J, with 19 bases between. CDR3 length: 16 amino acids. Written as DNA, the CDR3 is TGTGCTAGTGCCCTCGGAGGGGGGAGTGCGAACACTGAAGCTTTCTTT. It specifies CASALGGGSANTEAFF. The whole variable domain, remainder taken from reference TRBV12-5 and TRBJ1-1, is DARVTQTPRHKVTEMGQEVTMRCQPILGHNTVFWYRQTMMQGLELLAYFRNRAPLDDSGMPKDRFSAEMPDATLATLKIQPSEPRDSAVYFCASALGGGSANTEAFFGQGTRLTVV.

This sequence joins TRBV5-6 and TRBJ1-5, with 7 bases fitting TRBD1. CDR3 length: 16 residues. V dropped 0 bases and J dropped 0; count of bases not matched to a gene: 3. Germline lookup yields CDR1 SGHDT and CDR2 YYEEEE. CDR3 in DNA: TGTGCCAGCAGCTTGGAAAGGGACAGTAGCAATCAGCCCCAGCATTTT. Translating gives CASSLERDSSNQPQHF.